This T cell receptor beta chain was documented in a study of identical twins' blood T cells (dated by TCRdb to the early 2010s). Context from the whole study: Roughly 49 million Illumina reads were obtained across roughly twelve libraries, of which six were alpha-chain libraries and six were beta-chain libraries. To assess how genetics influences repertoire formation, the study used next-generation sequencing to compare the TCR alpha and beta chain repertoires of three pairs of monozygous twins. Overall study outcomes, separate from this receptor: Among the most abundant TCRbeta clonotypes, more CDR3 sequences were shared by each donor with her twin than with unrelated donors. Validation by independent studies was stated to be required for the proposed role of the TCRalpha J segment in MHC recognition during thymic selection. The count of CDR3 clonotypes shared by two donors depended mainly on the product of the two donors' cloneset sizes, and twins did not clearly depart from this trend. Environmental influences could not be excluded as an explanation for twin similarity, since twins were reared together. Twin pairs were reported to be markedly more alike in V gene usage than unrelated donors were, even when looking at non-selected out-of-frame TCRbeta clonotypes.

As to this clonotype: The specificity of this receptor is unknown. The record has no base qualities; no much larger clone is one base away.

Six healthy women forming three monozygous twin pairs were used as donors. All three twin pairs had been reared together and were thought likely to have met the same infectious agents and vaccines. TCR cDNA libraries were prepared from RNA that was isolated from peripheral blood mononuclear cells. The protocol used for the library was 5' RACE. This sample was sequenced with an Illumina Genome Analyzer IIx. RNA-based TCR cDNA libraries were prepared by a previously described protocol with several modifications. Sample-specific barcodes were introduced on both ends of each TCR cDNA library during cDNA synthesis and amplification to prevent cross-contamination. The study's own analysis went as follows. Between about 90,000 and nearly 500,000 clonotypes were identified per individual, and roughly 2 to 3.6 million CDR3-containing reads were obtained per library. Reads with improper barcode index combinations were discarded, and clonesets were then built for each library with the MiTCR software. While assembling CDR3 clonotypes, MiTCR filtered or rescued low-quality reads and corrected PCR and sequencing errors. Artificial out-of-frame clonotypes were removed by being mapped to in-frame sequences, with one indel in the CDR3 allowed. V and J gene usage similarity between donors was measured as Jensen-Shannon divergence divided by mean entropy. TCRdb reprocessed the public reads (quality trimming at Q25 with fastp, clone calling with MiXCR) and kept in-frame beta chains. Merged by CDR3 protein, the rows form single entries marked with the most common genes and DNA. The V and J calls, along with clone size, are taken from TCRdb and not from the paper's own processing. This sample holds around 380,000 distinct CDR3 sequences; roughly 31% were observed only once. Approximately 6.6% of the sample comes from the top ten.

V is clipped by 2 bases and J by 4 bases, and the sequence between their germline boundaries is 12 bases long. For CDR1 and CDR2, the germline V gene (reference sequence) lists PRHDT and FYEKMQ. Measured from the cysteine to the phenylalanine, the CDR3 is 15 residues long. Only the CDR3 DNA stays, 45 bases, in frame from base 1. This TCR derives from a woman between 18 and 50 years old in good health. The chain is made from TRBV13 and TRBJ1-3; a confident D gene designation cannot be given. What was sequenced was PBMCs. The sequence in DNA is TGTGCCAGCAGCTTACTTAGGAAGGACGGAAACACCATATATTTT. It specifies CASSLLRKDGNTIYF.